This TCR beta chain was captured by sequencing in a study of identical twins (dated by TCRdb to the mid-2010s). Looking at the study overall: To test whether fetal clonotypes persist, the study used deep sequencing on TCR alpha and beta repertoires from monozygotic twins, unrelated adults of various ages, and cord blood. To rule out contamination, replicate twin experiments were performed at different times with different library preparation protocols.

Broader findings and caveats from the paper: Compared with coincidental sharing between unrelated individuals, out-of-frame TCR alpha sequences shared between twins showed an excess of sequences with low generation probability. Because the same donors could not be followed over many years, the conclusions depended on cross-sectional statistical analysis. In monozygotic twins, out-of-frame TCR alpha sharing was systematically underestimated by recombination models, although the models agreed with sharing between unrelated individuals. Abundant cord blood beta clonotypes carried fewer insertions; young adult naive repertoires showed a weaker similar trend, while memory repertoires showed none. Zero-insertion analyses could be partly confounded by invariant T cells such as MAIT and iNKT, although diverse VJ usage argued against such confounding for most clonotypes. Excess twin sharing in beta out-of-frame sequences was weaker because fewer shared sequences lowered the signal-to-noise ratio.

This clonotype was observed a handful of times. The target of this receptor is not known. Base qualities were left out, and no much larger clone turns up one base away. All donors were healthy Caucasians. Three unrelated non-twin adults were additionally sequenced: a male aged 18 to 29, a male aged 50 to 59 and a female aged 50 to 59. Miltenyi CD45RO+ enrichment and human naive T-cell isolation kits were used to isolate memory (CD45RO+) and naive T cells from PBMC. The library was obtained by 5' RACE. Sequencing instrument: Illumina HiSeq 2000. Template switching introduced a universal primer binding site; the final cDNA contained a unique molecular identifier, enabling accurate counting of TCR cDNA molecules. First-strand cDNA for TCR alpha and beta chains was synthesized from specific primers in the conserved constant-segment region. To control for contamination, every cDNA library was double barcoded, receiving both a SMART-Mk sample barcode and Illumina barcodes. TruSeq adapter sequences, together with Illumina sample barcodes, were added in two successive PCR steps. TCR alpha and beta cDNA libraries were sequenced on the Illumina HiSeq platform with custom primers. Turning to the authors' computational methods: Unique molecular identifiers were extracted from raw reads with MiGEC, and CDR3 positions were determined with MiXCR. For each individual, recombination models were inferred using an EM algorithm with the repgenHMM and IGoR tools. The analysis of shared clonotypes was done with the tcR package in R, with sharing normalized by the product of cloneset sizes. To study raw recombination without the effects of thymic and clonal selection, out-of-frame nonproductive sequences were analyzed. TCRdb handled the public reads itself, with Q25 trimming in fastp and clone calling in MiXCR, and kept productive beta chains. Each record represents a unique CDR3 protein, reported with the most common genes and DNA among its rows. Clone size and V and J calls follow TCRdb, not the original study. Recorded for this sample are hundreds of thousands of distinct CDR3 sequences; around 6% of them occurred a single time. The top ten clonotypes cover around 1.7% of the sample.

From the cysteine through the phenylalanine, the CDR3 covers 16 amino acids. The entry retains the CDR3 DNA only, 48 bases that are in frame from base 1. V is trimmed back by 3 bases and J by 6 bases, and the junction contains 11 bases that no gene match accounts for. Source material: naive T cells sorted from blood. The label giving this sample's cell subset or site can be read as: cells isolated with a human naive T-cell isolation kit. The chain links TRBV12-3 or TRBV12-4 with TRBJ2-7; 10 nucleotides in the junction match TRBD2. The TCR comes from a man younger than 30 in good health. The CDR3 here reads CASSFQLAGVQAEQYF. The DNA sequence is TGTGCCAGCAGTTTTCAGCTAGCGGGAGTTCAAGCCGAGCAGTACTTC.